This passage covers 28 T cell receptor beta chains from one sample sequenced in a study of shared clonotypes between healthy human individuals. Produced via immunoSEQ multiplex PCR; TCRdb's table is partial and in-frame only. The sample lists about 1.5 million clones; about 98% were seen once. The specimen sequenced was naive CD4+ T cells sorted from blood. Noted subset: CD45RA+ positively selected. Source of these receptors: a man aged 25-40 years in good health.

CDR3 amino acids: CASSLTGTSYNEQFF. The CDR3 nucleotides are TGCGCCAGCAGCTTGACGGGAACTTCCTACAATGAGCAGTTCTTC. The V and J genes are TRBV5-1 and TRBJ2-1, with a tentative D call TRBD2 (5 bases). Trimming stripped 1 base from V and 1 base from J, with 9 bases between. The CDR3 has 15 amino acids. CDR1 is SGHRS and CDR2 is YFSETQ in the germline V gene.

The chain is built from TRBV15 and TRBJ2-3; D gene uncertain. The V gene's germline CDR1 is LNHNV and CDR2 YYDKDF (reference sequence). There are 16 residues in the CDR3. The V and J ends lost 0 bases and 6 bases respectively, with 16 bases between them. CDR3 amino acids: CATSRDLGRFSDTQYF. In DNA form, the CDR3 reads TGTGCCACCAGCAGAGATTTGGGAAGATTTTCCGATACGCAGTATTTT.

The rearrangement links TRBV4-3 to TRBJ2-3; D is possibly TRBD1 (6 bases). Trimming removed 5 bases from V and 4 bases from J, with 13 bases in between. Per germline, CDR1 LGHNA and CDR2 YSLEER. The CDR3 runs 14 residues. The chain's CDR3 is CASSSRQEADTQYF. CDR3 in DNA: TGCGCCAGCAGCTCAAGACAGGAAGCAGATACGCAGTATTTT.

This clone was detected only a few times. The chain couples TRBV10-3 to TRBJ2-7, with 11 bases aligning to TRBD2. This CDR3 has 14 residues. Per germline, CDR1 ENHRY and CDR2 SYGVKD. V lost 2 bases to trimming and J lost 3 bases; unmatched junction nucleotides: 0. CDR3 sequence (DNA): TGTGCCATCAGTGAGACTAGCGGGAGCTACGAGCAGTACTTC. It encodes CAISETSGSYEQYF.

Only a few counts were recorded for this clone. The chain carries TRBV6-1 and TRBJ2-7; no reliable D call. Germline values: CDR1 MNHNS, CDR2 SASEGT. Trimming removed 4 bases from V and 2 bases from J, with 9 bases in between. The CDR3 covers 13 residues. CDR3 residues: CASSATVPYEQYF. The CDR3 DNA is TGTGCCAGCAGTGCTACGGTGCCCTACGAGCAGTACTTC.

This clone was observed a single time. The chain has TRBV11-2 and TRBJ2-1; TRBD2 agrees at 10 bases. The germline gives CDR1 SGHAT, CDR2 FQNNGV. The CDR3 covers 18 residues. The V segment lost 5 bases and the J segment 3 bases; nucleotides outside the gene matches: 13. CDR3 loop: CASSLKALAGEDYNEQFF. DNA for the CDR3: TGTGCCAGCAGCCTAAAAGCCCTAGCGGGAGAAGACTACAATGAGCAGTTCTTC.

This chain links TRBV6-5 with TRBJ1-4; D is possibly TRBD1 (5 bases). Germline V CDR1 and CDR2: MNHEY, SVGAGI. Between the trimmed V and J ends, which lost 0 bases and 2 bases, there was a span of 10 bases. This CDR3 is built from 16 residues. For the CDR3, the DNA is TGTGCCAGCAGTTACTCGCCGGGGCGGACTAATGAAAAACTGTTTTTT. Translated, it gives CASSYSPGRTNEKLFF.

This chain connects TRBV10-3 to TRBJ2-7; 9 positions match TRBD1. Losses at the gene ends were 7 bases for V and 1 base for J; bases not matched to a gene: 8. CDR1 and CDR2 (germline): ENHRY, SYGVKD. This CDR3 is built from 15 residues. In DNA form, the CDR3 reads TGTGCCATCACCGAAGAGGGGACAGGGTCCTACGAGCAGTACTTC. The encoded protein is CAITEEGTGSYEQYF.

The genes are TRBV2 and TRBJ1-1; TRBD1 agrees at 7 bases. Germline V lookup: CDR1 SNHLY, CDR2 FYNNEI. This CDR3 comprises 14 residues. Unmatched junction bases numbered 4, after V lost 6 bases and J lost 0 bases. The CDR3 spells CASRPGTVNTEAFF. CDR3 sequence (DNA): TGTGCCAGCAGACCCGGGACAGTGAACACTGAAGCTTTCTTT.

This clone was observed a single time. The sample has other DNA sequences that encode this CDR3 too. The chain combines TRBV20-1 with TRBJ2-7; D is unresolved. The CDR3 totals 11 residues. Germline V gene data show CDR1 as DFQATT and CDR2 as SNEGSKA (reference sequence). The V end was cut by 5 bases, the J end by 2 bases, with 7 bases between. The CDR3 DNA reads as TGCAGTGCTCGGGTTACCTACGAGCAGTACTTC. Translated, it gives CSARVTYEQYF.

The chain carries TRBV14 and TRBJ2-7; 10 bases align to TRBD2. V dropped 4 bases and J dropped 2; count of bases not matched to a gene: 14. The germline CDR1 and CDR2 sequences are SGHDN and FVKESK. This CDR3 is 18 amino acids long. The CDR3 DNA sequence: TGTGCCAGCAGCCCTGGGCTAGCGGGAGTGGCCGCAGCCTACGAGCAGTACTTC. Translation: CASSPGLAGVAAAYEQYF.

V usage is TRBV6-1 and J usage is TRBJ1-4; 8 bases line up with TRBD1. Trimming cost V 3 bases and J 8 bases; bases outside gene matches: 5. The CDR3 has 14 amino acids. Germline CDR1 is MNHNS and CDR2 is SASEGT. The CDR3 sequence is CASSEGDRYEKLFF. For the CDR3, the DNA is TGTGCCAGCAGTGAGGGGGACAGGTACGAAAAACTGTTTTTT.

The CDR3 sequence is CATSRDLGQMGGLTF. The CDR3, as DNA: TGTGCCACCAGCAGAGATTTGGGGCAGATGGGTGGGCTGACCTTC. The chain joins TRBV15 to TRBJ1-2; D might be TRBD1 (5 bases). The CDR3 spans 15 residues. V was trimmed by 0 bases and J by 14 bases, leaving 22 bases between them. Germline V gene sequence: CDR1 LNHNV, CDR2 YYDKDF (reference sequence).

The V gene is TRBV2, the J gene TRBJ2-7, with a possible D match to TRBD1 (6 bases). Germline assignment: CDR1 SNHLY and CDR2 FYNNEI. Trimming took off 2 bases at V and 2 bases at J, with 22 bases between the two ends. The CDR3 is made up of 18 amino acids. The CDR3 nucleotides are TGTGCCAGCAGTGAATTCGGTCTTCAGGCAGGGGTCCCCTACGAGCAGTACTTC. Translating it yields CASSEFGLQAGVPYEQYF. The full variable domain, its missing parts supplied by reference TRBV2 and TRBJ2-7, is EPEVTQTPSHQVTQMGQEVILRCVPISNHLYFYWYRQILGQKVEFLVSFYNNEISEKSEIFDDQFSVERPDGSNFTLKIRSTKLEDSAMYFCASSEFGLQAGVPYEQYFGPGTRLTVT.

The V and J genes are TRBV28 and TRBJ1-2; D is unclear. CDR3 length: 13 residues. Germline CDR1 and CDR2: MDHEN and SYDVKM. Trimming took 5 bases from V and 8 from J, leaving 15 bases between them. CDR3 nucleotide sequence: TGTGCCAGCAGTGCAACGGGCCCCCGAGGCTACACCTTC. Translation: CASSATGPRGYTF.

The rearrangement uses TRBV11-1 and TRBJ2-5, with D possibly matching TRBD1 (5 bases). Germline V gene lookup returns CDR1 SGHAT and CDR2 FQDESV (reference sequence). The V end lost 5 bases, the J end lost 3 bases, and 19 bases lay between the germline ends. CDR3 length equals 16 residues. CDR3 amino acids: CASSAKFQGNEETQYF. The CDR3 nucleotides are TGTGCCAGCAGCGCAAAATTTCAGGGAAACGAAGAGACCCAGTACTTC.

In the case of this clone: A much bigger clone sits one base away, suggesting this may be a read error. The genes are TRBV5-1 and TRBJ2-5; D call uncertain. V lost 2 bases, J lost 3 bases, and 2 bases lay in between. Looked up from germline, CDR1 is SGHRS and CDR2 is YFSETQ. There are 11 residues in the CDR3. The CDR3 is CASSFEETQYF. The CDR3 DNA reads TGCGCCAGCAGCTTTGAAGAGACCCAGTACTTC. Together with reference TRBV5-1 and TRBJ2-5, the CDR3 gives the full variable domain: KAGVTQTPRYLIKTRGQQVTLSCSPISGHRSVSWYQQTPGQGLQFLFEYFSETQRNKGNFPGRFSGRQFSNSRSEMNVSTLELGDSALYLCASSFEETQYFGPGTRLLVL.

A note on this clone: This same CDR3 is encoded by further DNA sequences in the sample. This rearrangement joins TRBV4-3 to TRBJ1-1; D call uncertain. Deletions cut 0 bases from V and 1 base from J, with 6 bases between. The germline V gene encodes CDR1 LGHNA and CDR2 YSLEER. The CDR3 has 14 amino acids. The CDR3 nucleotides are TGCGCCAGCAGCCAAGATCCCCAGAACACTGAAGCTTTCTTT. It specifies CASSQDPQNTEAFF.

The chain has TRBV5-1 and TRBJ2-2; D tentatively fits TRBD1 or TRBD2 (5 bases each). Germline CDR1 SGHRS, CDR2 YFSETQ. The CDR3 covers 15 residues. V lost 4 bases, J lost 6 bases, and 16 bases lay in between. The DNA for the CDR3 is TGCGCCAGCAGCCAACCACATATGGGGGCCGGGGAGCTGTTTTTT. Amino acid sequence: CASSQPHMGAGELFF.

The rearrangement joins TRBV2 to TRBJ1-1, with 9 nucleotides matching TRBD1. CDR3 length: 12 amino acids. Germline CDR1 and CDR2: SNHLY and FYNNEI. The V gene end was trimmed by 7 bases and the J gene end by 8 bases; junction bases not matched to a gene: 5. CDR3 amino acids: CASIRDRVEAFF. The CDR3 region has the DNA TGTGCCAGCATCCGGGACAGGGTCGAAGCTTTCTTT.

The J gene is TRBJ1-2, the V gene TRBV6-5, with D uncertain. Trimming cost V 0 bases and J 9 bases, with 14 bases left between them. The CDR3 is 14 amino acids. CDR1 is MNHEY, CDR2 SVGAGI, per germline. The CDR3: CASSYSEPPSRYTF. In nucleotides, the CDR3 is TGTGCCAGCAGTTACTCAGAACCTCCAAGTCGCTACACCTTC.

This clone was picked up one time. The chain uses TRBV5-1 and TRBJ1-4; D ambiguous. Germline V gene sequence: CDR1 SGHRS, CDR2 YFSETQ. V dropped 0 bases and J dropped 6 bases, with 9 bases sitting between them. This CDR3 contains 14 residues. CDR3 protein: CASSLDLEYEKLFF. The CDR3 DNA follows: TGCGCCAGCAGCTTGGACCTAGAATATGAAAAACTGTTTTTT.

The rearrangement uses TRBV7-2 and TRBJ1-2; 9 nucleotides align to TRBD1. Germline lookup yields CDR1 SGHTA and CDR2 FQGNSA. CDR3 length: 14 residues. Trimming cost V 3 bases and J 4 bases; bases outside gene matches: 3. CDR3: CASSFPGQGYGYTF. As DNA, the CDR3 is TGTGCCAGCAGCTTTCCGGGACAGGGCTATGGCTACACCTTC.

The CDR3 sequence is CASSHSGSSGVETETQYF. The CDR3 DNA reads as TGTGCCAGCAGCCACTCAGGCTCTAGCGGGGTTGAGACGGAGACCCAGTACTTC. V and J are TRBV5-5 and TRBJ2-5, with TRBD2 matching over 9 bases. The CDR3 is 18 amino acids. With 4 bases clipped from V and 5 bases from J, the junction kept 18 bases outside the gene matches. Germline CDR1 and CDR2: SGHKS and YYEKEE (reference sequence). Full variable domain (remainder filled in from reference TRBV5-5 and TRBJ2-5): DAGVTQSPTHLIKTRGQQVTLRCSPISGHKSVSWYQQVLGQGPQFIFQYYEKEERGRGNFPDRFSARQFPNYSSELNVNALLLGDSALYLCASSHSGSSGVETETQYFGPGTRLLVL.

The V and J genes are TRBV9 and TRBJ2-1; TRBD1 is a possible D gene (5 bases). Germline CDR1 reads SGDLS; CDR2 reads YYNGEE. This CDR3 has 15 amino acids. V dropped 4 bases and J dropped 3 bases, with 14 bases sitting between them. This CDR3 is CASSPVWGGYNEQFF. CDR3 nucleotide sequence: TGTGCCAGCAGCCCCGTATGGGGCGGCTACAATGAGCAGTTCTTC.

The chain recombines TRBV7-3 with TRBJ2-1; unclear D gene. Trimming took off 5 bases at V and 0 bases at J, with 14 bases between the two ends. The CDR3 is 16 amino acids. CDR1 SGHTA and CDR2 FQGTGA come from the germline V gene. DNA of the CDR3: TGTGCCAGCAGCCGCCGACCGGTAAGCTCCTACAATGAGCAGTTCTTC. As protein: CASSRRPVSSYNEQFF.

This chain links TRBV6-5 with TRBJ1-1; D call uncertain. The CDR3 totals 15 residues. Germline V lookup: CDR1 MNHEY, CDR2 SVGAGI. V was shortened by 0 bases and J by 3 bases, with 11 bases between the two germline ends. This CDR3 is CASSYSMVTDTEAFF. As DNA, the CDR3 is TGTGCCAGCAGTTACTCGATGGTCACGGACACTGAAGCTTTCTTT.

The chain has TRBV7-3 and TRBJ2-1; D gene uncertain. There are 14 residues in the CDR3. The germline V gene encodes CDR1 SGHTA and CDR2 FQGTGA. V was trimmed by 2 bases and J by 4 bases, leaving 9 bases between them. The CDR3, as DNA: TGTGCCAGCAGCTTAGGCCGTGGATACAATGAGCAGTTCTTC. It codes for CASSLGRGYNEQFF.